The 8 T cell receptor beta chains presented below share a single source sample, sequenced in a study of T cell responses to AZD1222 COVID-19 vaccine. The data were produced by immunoSEQ multiplex PCR, yet TCRdb's version contains in-frame clones alone and is incomplete. The data hold some 140,000 clones, with 70% to 90% observed a single time. This sample comprised peripheral blood, obtained on day 0 of AZD1222 vaccination. These receptors were taken from an adult in good health.

This chain uses TRBV5-4 with TRBJ1-3; D is undetermined. V gave up 4 bases and J gave up 0 bases, with 14 bases separating them. CDR1 and CDR2 from the germline V gene are SGHNT and YYREEE (reference sequence). The CDR3 length is 16 residues. CDR3 sequence: CASSADTDPSGNTIYF. In DNA form, the CDR3 reads TGTGCCAGCAGCGCAGATACCGACCCCTCTGGAAACACCATATATTTT.

This rearrangement joins TRBV4-3 to TRBJ2-3; 10 bases agree with TRBD2. V lost 1 base to trimming and J lost 6 bases; unmatched junction nucleotides: 10. CDR3 length: 17 amino acids. Germline V gene sequence: CDR1 LGHNA, CDR2 YSLEER. For the CDR3, the DNA is TGCGCCAGCAGCCAAGGGGCACTAGCGGGGTATAAGGATACGCAGTATTTT. Translation gives CASSQGALAGYKDTQYF.

This sequence joins TRBV15 and TRBJ2-5, with 7 bases fitting TRBD1. Germline values: CDR1 LNHNV, CDR2 YYDKDF (reference sequence). The CDR3 length is 17 residues. Trimming took 2 bases from V and 1 from J; bases not matched to a gene: 10. In DNA form, the CDR3 reads TGTGCCACCAGCAGACCCGAACAGGGGATCGGCCAAGAGACCCAGTACTTC. It translates to CATSRPEQGIGQETQYF.

The chain combines TRBV11-2 with TRBJ1-2; D is perhaps TRBD1 (5 bases). The CDR3 extends over 15 amino acids. Germline values: CDR1 SGHAT, CDR2 FQNNGV. Trimming shortened V by 2 bases and J by 4 bases, and 14 bases separated the two germline ends. The CDR3 coding sequence is TGTGCCAGCAGCTTAACCTGGGACTCCATCTATGGCTACACCTTC. This translates into CASSLTWDSIYGYTF.

This chain joins TRBV5-4 and TRBJ2-7; 7 bases are a match to TRBD1. Germline CDR1 reads SGHNT; CDR2 reads YYREEE (reference sequence). The junction had 10 bases not matched to a gene; V was cut back by 4 bases and J by 6 bases. The CDR3 length is 14 residues. The CDR3 DNA is TGTGCCAGCAGCCCGAACAGGGGTGGTCGCGAGCAGTACTTC. It translates to CASSPNRGGREQYF.

The rearrangement links TRBV6-2 or TRBV6-3 to TRBJ1-4; TRBD1 might be the D (6 bases). Germline V gene sequence: CDR1 MNHEY, CDR2 SVGEGT. The V end lost 0 bases, the J end lost 5 bases, and 10 bases lay between the germline ends. There are 15 residues in the CDR3. CDR3 sequence: CASSYSRGGNEKLFF. In DNA form, the CDR3 reads TGTGCCAGCAGTTACTCGAGAGGGGGGAATGAAAAACTGTTTTTT.

The chain combines TRBV5-1 with TRBJ2-7; D may be TRBD2 (5 bases). The V end was cut by 4 bases, the J end by 7 bases, with 18 bases between. In germline, CDR1 is SGHRS, CDR2 YFSETQ. CDR3 length: 14 amino acids. DNA for the CDR3: TGCGCCAGCAGCCCACCTTGGACTGATCATGAGCAGTACTTC. Translated, it gives CASSPPWTDHEQYF. Full variable domain (remainder filled in from reference TRBV5-1 and TRBJ2-7): KAGVTQTPRYLIKTRGQQVTLSCSPISGHRSVSWYQQTPGQGLQFLFEYFSETQRNKGNFPGRFSGRQFSNSRSEMNVSTLELGDSALYLCASSPPWTDHEQYFGPGTRLTVT.

V gene TRBV27 combines with J gene TRBJ1-6; no firm D call. Germline values: CDR1 MNHEY, CDR2 SMNVEV (reference sequence). This CDR3 spans 17 amino acids. V lost 3 bases and J lost 0, with 12 bases in between. The CDR3 sequence: CASSFGLRSSYNSPLHF. The CDR3 region has the DNA TGTGCCAGCAGTTTTGGACTTCGAAGCTCCTATAATTCACCCCTCCACTTT.